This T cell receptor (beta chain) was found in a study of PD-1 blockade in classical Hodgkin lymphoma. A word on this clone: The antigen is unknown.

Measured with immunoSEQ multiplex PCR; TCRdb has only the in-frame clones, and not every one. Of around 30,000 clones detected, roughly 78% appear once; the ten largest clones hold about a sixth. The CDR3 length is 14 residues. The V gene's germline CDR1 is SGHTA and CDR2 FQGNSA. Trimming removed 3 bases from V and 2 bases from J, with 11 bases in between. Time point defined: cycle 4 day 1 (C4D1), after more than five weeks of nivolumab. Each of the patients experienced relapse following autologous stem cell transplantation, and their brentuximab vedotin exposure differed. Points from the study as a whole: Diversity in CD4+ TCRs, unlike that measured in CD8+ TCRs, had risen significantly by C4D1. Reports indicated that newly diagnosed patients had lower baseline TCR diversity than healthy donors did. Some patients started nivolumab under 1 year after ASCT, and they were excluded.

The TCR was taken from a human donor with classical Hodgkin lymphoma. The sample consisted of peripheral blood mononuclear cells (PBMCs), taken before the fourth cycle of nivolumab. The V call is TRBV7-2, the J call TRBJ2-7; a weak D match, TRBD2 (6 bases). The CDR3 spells CASSFRGEAYEQYF. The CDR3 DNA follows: TGTGCCAGCAGCTTCAGAGGGGAGGCCTACGAGCAGTACTTC. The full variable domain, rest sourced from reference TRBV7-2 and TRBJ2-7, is GAGVSQSPSNKVTEKGKDVELRCDPISGHTALYWYRQSLGQGLEFLIYFQGNSAPDKSGLPSDRFSAERTGGSVSTLTIQRTQQEDSAVYLCASSFRGEAYEQYFGPGTRLTVT.